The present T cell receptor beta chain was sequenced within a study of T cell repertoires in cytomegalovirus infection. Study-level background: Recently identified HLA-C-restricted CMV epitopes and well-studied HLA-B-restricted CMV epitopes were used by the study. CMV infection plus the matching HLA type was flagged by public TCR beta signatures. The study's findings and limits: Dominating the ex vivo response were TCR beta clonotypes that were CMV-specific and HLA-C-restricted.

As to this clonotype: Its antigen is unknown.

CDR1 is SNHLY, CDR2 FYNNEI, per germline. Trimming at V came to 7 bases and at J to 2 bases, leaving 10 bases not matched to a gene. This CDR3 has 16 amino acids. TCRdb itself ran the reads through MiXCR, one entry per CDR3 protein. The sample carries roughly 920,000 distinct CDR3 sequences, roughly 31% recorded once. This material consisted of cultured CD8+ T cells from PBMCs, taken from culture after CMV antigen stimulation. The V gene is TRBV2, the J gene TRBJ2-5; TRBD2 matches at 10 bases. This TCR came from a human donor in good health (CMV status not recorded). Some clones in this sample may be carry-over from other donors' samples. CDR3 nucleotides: TGTGCCAGCAATCTAGCGGGGGACCTCCTACAAGAGACCCAGTACTTC. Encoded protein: CASNLAGDLLQETQYF.